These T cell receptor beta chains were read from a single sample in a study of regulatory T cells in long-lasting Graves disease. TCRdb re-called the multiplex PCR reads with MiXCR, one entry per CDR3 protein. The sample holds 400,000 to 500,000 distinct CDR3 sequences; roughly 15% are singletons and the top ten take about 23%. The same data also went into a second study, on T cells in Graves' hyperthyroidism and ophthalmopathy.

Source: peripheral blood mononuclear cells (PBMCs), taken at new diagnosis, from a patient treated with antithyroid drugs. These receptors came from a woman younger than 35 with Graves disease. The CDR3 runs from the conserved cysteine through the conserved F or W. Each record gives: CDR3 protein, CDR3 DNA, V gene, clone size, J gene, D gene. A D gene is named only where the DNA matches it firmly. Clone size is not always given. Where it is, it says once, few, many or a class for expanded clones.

CDR3aa: CSARTGNEKLFF
CDR3nt: TGCAGCGCCAGGACAGGGAACGAAAAACTGTTTTTT
v_gene: TRBV29-1
abundance: .
j_gene: TRBJ1-4
d_gene: TRBD1

CDR3aa: CASSIGRQGNTEAFF
CDR3nt: TGTGCCAGTAGTATAGGCAGACAGGGAAATACTGAAGCTTTCTTT
v_gene: TRBV19
abundance: .
j_gene: TRBJ1-1
d_gene: TRBD1

CDR3aa: CAWSQVMNTEAFF
CDR3nt: TGTGCCTGGAGTCAGGTAATGAACACTGAAGCTTTCTTT
v_gene: TRBV30
abundance: many
j_gene: TRBJ1-1
d_gene: .

CDR3aa: CASSLVQGRAGELFF
CDR3nt: TGTGCCAGCAGTTTAGTACAGGGGCGGGCCGGGGAGCTGTTTTTT
v_gene: TRBV12-3/TRBV12-4
abundance: many
j_gene: TRBJ2-2
d_gene: TRBD1

CDR3aa: CASTSPSFEQYF
CDR3nt: TGTGCCAGCACTTCCCCTTCTTTCGAGCAGTACTTC
v_gene: TRBV6-1
abundance: many
j_gene: TRBJ2-7
d_gene: .

CDR3aa: CASSVDGLAGVSDTQYF
CDR3nt: TGTGCCAGCAGCGTAGACGGACTAGCGGGAGTCTCAGATACGCAGTATTTT
v_gene: TRBV9
abundance: .
j_gene: TRBJ2-3
d_gene: TRBD2

CDR3aa: CASVYPGGADFYEQYF
CDR3nt: TGTGCCAGTGTTTACCCCGGGGGAGCAGACTTCTACGAGCAGTACTTC
v_gene: TRBV6-1
abundance: few
j_gene: TRBJ2-7
d_gene: .

CDR3aa: CASSQEYEQFF
CDR3nt: TGTGCCAGCAGCCAAGAGTATGAGCAGTTCTTC
v_gene: TRBV3-1
abundance: .
j_gene: TRBJ2-1
d_gene: .

CDR3aa: CASSERGQGYQPQHF
CDR3nt: TGTGCCAGCAGTGAACGGGGACAGGGATATCAGCCCCAGCATTTT
v_gene: TRBV2
abundance: many
j_gene: TRBJ1-5
d_gene: TRBD1

CDR3aa: CASSPTPTGTYEQYF
CDR3nt: TGTGCCAGCAGCCCGACTCCGACGGGGACCTACGAGCAGTACTTC
v_gene: TRBV6-1
abundance: many
j_gene: TRBJ2-7
d_gene: .

CDR3aa: CASRTGLETQYF
CDR3nt: TGTGCCAGCAGGACGGGACTGGAGACCCAGTACTTC
v_gene: TRBV2
abundance: few
j_gene: TRBJ2-5
d_gene: .

CDR3aa: CSVEDTGELFF
CDR3nt: TGCAGCGTGGAGGACACCGGGGAGCTGTTTTTT
v_gene: TRBV29-1
abundance: few
j_gene: TRBJ2-2
d_gene: .

CDR3aa: CASIPGLANTGELFF
CDR3nt: TGTGCCAGTATCCCGGGACTAGCGAACACCGGGGAGCTGTTTTTT
v_gene: TRBV19
abundance: few
j_gene: TRBJ2-2
d_gene: TRBD2

CDR3aa: CASSSPTRVGPRTEAFF
CDR3nt: TGTGCCAGCAGTTCACCAACCCGGGTGGGACCGAGAACTGAAGCTTTCTTT
v_gene: TRBV28
abundance: many
j_gene: TRBJ1-1
d_gene: .

CDR3aa: CATSDFITSGSFRQFF
CDR3nt: TGTGCCACCAGTGATTTTATTACTAGCGGGAGTTTCAGGCAGTTCTTC
v_gene: TRBV24-1
abundance: .
j_gene: TRBJ2-1
d_gene: TRBD2

CDR3aa: CASSQGQGLSYEQYF
CDR3nt: TGTGCCAGCAGCCAAGGGCAGGGCCTCTCCTACGAGCAGTACTTC
v_gene: TRBV3-1
abundance: many
j_gene: TRBJ2-7
d_gene: .

CDR3aa: CASSLVPGQETQYF
CDR3nt: TGTGCTAGCAGCTTAGTGCCAGGCCAAGAGACCCAGTACTTC
v_gene: TRBV7-7
abundance: few
j_gene: TRBJ2-5
d_gene: .

CDR3aa: CASSLKGRQEQYF
CDR3nt: TGTGCCAGCAGTTTAAAGGGGCGACAGGAGCAGTACTTC
v_gene: TRBV28
abundance: .
j_gene: TRBJ2-7
d_gene: .

CDR3aa: CASSQNGLPQYF
CDR3nt: TGTGCCAGCAGCCAAAATGGGTTGCCCCAGTACTTC
v_gene: TRBV3-1
abundance: few
j_gene: TRBJ2-5
d_gene: .

CDR3aa: CASSLGLGFGEQYF
CDR3nt: TGTGCCAGCAGCCTGGGACTAGGGTTCGGCGAGCAGTACTTC
v_gene: TRBV3-1
abundance: many
j_gene: TRBJ2-7
d_gene: TRBD2

CDR3aa: CASSFASGKYEQYF
CDR3nt: TGTGCCAGCAGTTTCGCTAGCGGGAAATACGAGCAGTACTTC
v_gene: TRBV27
abundance: .
j_gene: TRBJ2-7
d_gene: TRBD2

CDR3aa: CASSQRSGSGANVLTF
CDR3nt: TGTGCCAGCAGCCAAAGATCCGGTTCTGGGGCCAACGTCCTGACTTTC
v_gene: TRBV3-1
abundance: .
j_gene: TRBJ2-6
d_gene: .

CDR3aa: CASSPLAGGQFF
CDR3nt: TGTGCCAGCAGCCCCCTAGCTGGCGGGCAGTTCTTC
v_gene: TRBV3-1
abundance: .
j_gene: TRBJ2-1
d_gene: .

CDR3aa: CSANSPLIDEQYF
CDR3nt: TGCAGTGCTAATTCCCCTTTGATCGACGAGCAGTACTTC
v_gene: TRBV20-1
abundance: many
j_gene: TRBJ2-7
d_gene: .

CDR3aa: CASSLYPTGTSGTGADTQYF
CDR3nt: TGTGCCAGCAGCTTATACCCCACCGGGACTAGCGGGACTGGGGCAGATACGCAGTATTTT
v_gene: TRBV11-2
abundance: many
j_gene: TRBJ2-3
d_gene: TRBD2

CDR3aa: CASSFIGQGHYEQYF
CDR3nt: TGTGCCAGCAGTTTCATAGGACAGGGCCATTACGAGCAGTACTTC
v_gene: TRBV12-3/TRBV12-4
abundance: few
j_gene: TRBJ2-7
d_gene: TRBD1

CDR3aa: CASSPTGGRATGELFF
CDR3nt: TGTGCCAGCAGCCCGACAGGCGGGAGGGCTACCGGGGAGCTGTTTTTT
v_gene: TRBV6-1
abundance: few
j_gene: TRBJ2-2
d_gene: TRBD2

CDR3aa: CASSLANTGELLF
CDR3nt: TGTGCCAGCAGCCTGGCGAACACCGGGGAGCTGCTTTTT
v_gene: TRBV7-3
abundance: .
j_gene: TRBJ2-2
d_gene: .

CDR3aa: CASSRGRHTGSYNSPLHF
CDR3nt: TGTGCCAGCAGCAGGGGGCGACACACCGGCTCCTATAATTCACCCCTCCACTTT
v_gene: TRBV2
abundance: few
j_gene: TRBJ1-6
d_gene: TRBD1

CDR3aa: CSAGTRNQPQHF
CDR3nt: TGCAGTGCCGGGACACGCAATCAGCCCCAGCATTTT
v_gene: TRBV20-1
abundance: .
j_gene: TRBJ1-5
d_gene: .

CDR3aa: CASSRTVIQPQHF
CDR3nt: TGTGCCAGCAGTCGGACAGTGATTCAGCCCCAGCATTTT
v_gene: TRBV6-2/TRBV6-3
abundance: .
j_gene: TRBJ1-5
d_gene: .

CDR3aa: CSAGPGLADYEQYF
CDR3nt: TGCAGTGCAGGACCGGGACTAGCGGATTACGAGCAGTACTTC
v_gene: TRBV20-1
abundance: .
j_gene: TRBJ2-7
d_gene: TRBD2

CDR3aa: CASSGTEDNEQFF
CDR3nt: TGTGCCAGCAGTGGGACAGAAGACAATGAGCAGTTCTTC
v_gene: TRBV6-4
abundance: .
j_gene: TRBJ2-1
d_gene: .

CDR3aa: CASSITGKETQYF
CDR3nt: TGTGCCAGCAGCATTACAGGGAAGGAGACCCAGTACTTC
v_gene: TRBV7-2
abundance: .
j_gene: TRBJ2-5
d_gene: .

CDR3aa: CASSLRGLDGETQYF
CDR3nt: TGCGCCAGCAGCTTGAGGGGACTAGATGGGGAGACCCAGTACTTC
v_gene: TRBV5-1
abundance: .
j_gene: TRBJ2-5
d_gene: TRBD2

CDR3aa: CASSQGYGPNYGYTF
CDR3nt: TGTGCCAGCAGCCAAGGTTACGGACCTAACTATGGCTACACCTTC
v_gene: TRBV14
abundance: .
j_gene: TRBJ1-2
d_gene: .